A single T cell receptor beta chain is shown here with its context. Sequencing used immunoSEQ multiplex PCR; TCRdb keeps in-frame clones, though not all of them. The repertoire holds 270,000 or so clones, with under 90% as singletons. The data derive from a study of blood T cell repertoires in COVID-19. In Seattle, patients joined the study during active infection and were tracked longitudinally. Germline values: CDR1 MDHEN, CDR2 SYDVKM. CDR3 length: 15 residues. V lost 6 bases to trimming and J lost 0 bases; unmatched junction nucleotides: 6. This clonotype originated in a woman in her twenties or thirties with COVID-19, enrolled during active disease. Sequencing was carried out using peripheral blood. V is TRBV28 and J is TRBJ2-3; 7 bases are shared with TRBD2. Here the CDR3 reads CASSLPGLSTDTQYF. The CDR3 DNA follows: TGTGCCAGCAGCCTACCGGGACTAAGCACAGATACGCAGTATTTT.